This T cell receptor (beta chain) emerged from a study of shared clonotypes between healthy human individuals. Whole-study results and caveats: As a rule, naive subsets had a larger estimated richness than memory subsets. The low donor count limited represented genetic and exposure-history diversity.

CD8 cells regarded as naive lacked CD45RO, were positively chosen for CCR7, and omitted terminally differentiated effector memory CD45RA+ cells. HIV-negative, healthy adults without recent acute infections or vaccinations were the donors. In regard to this clone: Its antigen is unknown.

The germline gives CDR1 MDHEN, CDR2 SYDVKM. Trimming took 7 bases from V and 0 from J; bases not matched to a gene: 2. The CDR3 runs 14 residues. Produced via immunoSEQ multiplex PCR; TCRdb's table is partial and in-frame only. The repertoire holds millions of clones, with roughly 94% as singletons. Material: naive CD8+ T cells sorted from blood. The sequence was obtained from a man younger than 30 in good health. The rearrangement links TRBV28 to TRBJ2-1, with 8 bases identical to TRBD2. DNA for the CDR3: TGTGCCAGCACCACTAGCGGCTCCTACAATGAGCAGTTCTTC. Translating it yields CASTTSGSYNEQFF.